This TCR beta chain appears in the sequencing data of a study of neoadjuvant anti-PD-1 for oral cavity cancer. Findings and caveats of the study: Post-treatment tumors with larger preexisting clones showed more shrinkage.

The repertoire was sequenced with immunoSEQ multiplex PCR; TCRdb's copy has only in-frame clones and lacks some. The sample has 5,500 to 8,500 clones; roughly 50% are singletons. This clone is medium-sized (0.01 to 0.1%) within its sample. Its specificity is not known. The CDR3 contains 16 residues. The germline V gene encodes CDR1 MNHNY and CDR2 SVGAGI (reference sequence). Germline trimming cut 7 bases from V and 0 bases from J; bases unmatched to any gene: 8. The rearrangement uses TRBV6-6 and TRBJ2-7, with 11 bases that match TRBD2. The sequence came from a person between 40 and 85 years old with oral cavity squamous cell carcinoma. Specimen: tumor tissue, collected before nivolumab (anti-PD-1) treatment. The CDR3 nucleotides read TGTGCCAGCAAGGGGACTAGCGGTGCCGGCTCCTACGAGCAGTACTTC. Translation gives CASKGTSGAGSYEQYF.